One sample yielded the 12 T cell receptor beta chains listed below, sequenced in a study of cytomegalovirus exposure and HLA in healthy donors. Vbeta (60) and Jbeta (13) primers were used in the PCR. Profiled with immunoSEQ multiplex PCR; TCRdb holds only in-frame clones, not every one. The profile covers around 110,000 clones, with approximately 79% appearing a single time and approximately 14% taken by the ten largest. Input material: PBMCs. All receptors derive from a woman between 35 and 50 years old in good health and CMV-seropositive.

The chain has TRBV27 and TRBJ1-1; perhaps TRBD1 as D (5 bases). Between the trimmed V and J ends, which lost 1 base and 1 base, there was a span of 19 bases. The CDR3 totals 18 residues. Germline CDR1 is MNHEY and CDR2 is SMNVEV (reference sequence). CDR3 sequence: CASSLFFSNHQGNTEAFF. The CDR3 DNA is TGTGCCAGCAGTTTATTTTTCTCAAACCACCAGGGGAACACTGAAGCTTTCTTT.

The rearrangement joins TRBV19 to TRBJ1-3; TRBD1 is a possible D gene (5 bases). Germline CDR1 reads LNHDA; CDR2 reads SQIVND (reference sequence). V was trimmed by 4 bases and J by 0 bases, leaving 10 bases between them. The length of the CDR3 is 15 residues. CDR3 sequence: CASSTQVLSGNTIYF. In DNA form, the CDR3 reads TGTGCCAGTAGTACACAGGTCCTCTCTGGAAACACCATATATTTT.

V is TRBV7-9 and J is TRBJ1-5, with D unclear. The V and J ends lost 1 base and 9 bases respectively, with 10 bases between them. The CDR3 has 13 residues. Per germline, CDR1 SEHNR and CDR2 FQNEAQ (reference sequence). The CDR3 sequence is CASSLGTARPQHF. CDR3 DNA: TGTGCCAGCAGCTTAGGAACCGCGCGGCCCCAGCATTTT.

This clone was counted a single time. The chain joins TRBV28 to TRBJ1-6; 7 bases agree with TRBD1. Germline V gene lookup returns CDR1 MDHEN and CDR2 SYDVKM. The ends lost 3 bases at V and 9 bases at J; junction bases unmatched: 17. The CDR3 length is 18 residues. The CDR3 nucleotides are TGTGCCAGCAGTTTGCCCACAGGGGTACGGTCGGGTCGTTCACCCCTCCACTTT. Translation gives CASSLPTGVRSGRSPLHF.

The J gene is TRBJ2-7, the V gene TRBV18; D perhaps matches TRBD2 (5 bases). This CDR3 has 14 amino acids. CDR1 and CDR2 (germline): KGHSH, LQKENI. The V gene lost 3 bases and the J gene lost 7 bases, with 16 bases spanning the gap. CDR3 residues: CASSPGLAIGEQYF. In DNA form, the CDR3 reads TGTGCCAGCTCACCCGGACTGGCCATAGGGGAGCAGTACTTC. Using reference TRBV18 and TRBJ2-7 for the parts outside the CDR3, the full variable domain is NAGVMQNPRHLVRRRGQEARLRCSPMKGHSHVYWYRQLPEEGLKFMVYLQKENIIDESGMPKERFSAEFPKEGPSILRIQQVVRGDSAAYFCASSPGLAIGEQYFGPGTRLTVT.

This sequence joins TRBV5-4 and TRBJ1-6, with TRBD1 as a possible D gene (6 bases). V was pared by 4 bases and J by 0 bases, with 14 bases between. The germline V gene encodes CDR1 SGHNT and CDR2 YYREEE (reference sequence). This CDR3 spans 17 amino acids. The CDR3 region is CASSVLGGSSYNSPLHF. The CDR3 nucleotides read TGTGCCAGCAGCGTGCTAGGGGGAAGCTCCTATAATTCACCCCTCCACTTT.

The V call is TRBV7-2, the J call TRBJ2-3; no reliable D call. There are 16 residues in the CDR3. Trimming pared 1 base from V and 2 bases from J, leaving 13 bases between. Germline V gives CDR1 SGHTA, CDR2 FQGNSA. The CDR3 sequence: CASSLVAGSPTDTQYF. The CDR3 DNA is TGTGCCAGCAGCTTAGTGGCAGGTTCCCCCACAGATACGCAGTATTTT.

The chain couples TRBV19 to TRBJ1-1; D is perhaps TRBD1 (5 bases). Trimming shortened V by 7 bases and J by 5 bases, and 17 bases separated the two germline ends. The germline CDR1 and CDR2 sequences are LNHDA and SQIVND (reference sequence). The CDR3 is 14 residues long. The chain's CDR3 is CASTYDSLGTEAFF. In nucleotides, the CDR3 is TGTGCCAGTACTTACGACAGTCTAGGAACTGAAGCTTTCTTT.

The rearrangement links TRBV12-5 to TRBJ1-1; no clear D gene. The CDR3 runs 14 residues. The germline V gene has CDR1 LGHNT and CDR2 FRNRAP. Trimming pared 9 bases from V and 0 bases from J, leaving 14 bases between. The CDR3 bases are TGTGCTAGCGGACGAGGGATTCTGAACACTGAAGCTTTCTTT. It is translated as CASGRGILNTEAFF. The full variable domain, rest sourced from reference TRBV12-5 and TRBJ1-1, is DARVTQTPRHKVTEMGQEVTMRCQPILGHNTVFWYRQTMMQGLELLAYFRNRAPLDDSGMPKDRFSAEMPDATLATLKIQPSEPRDSAVYFCASGRGILNTEAFFGQGTRLTVV.

The rearrangement links TRBV13 to TRBJ2-7; 8 bases are shared with TRBD1. CDR1 and CDR2 from the germline V gene are PRHDT and FYEKMQ (reference sequence). The CDR3 totals 14 residues. V shed 3 bases, J shed 3 bases, and the junction held 4 bases outside the gene matches. The CDR3 is CASSFPGQDYEQYF. CDR3 coding DNA: TGTGCCAGCAGCTTTCCGGGACAGGACTACGAGCAGTACTTC.

This clone was counted a few times. The rearrangement joins TRBV27 to TRBJ2-7; 9 bases match TRBD1. The CDR3 is made up of 15 amino acids. The V gene end was trimmed by 5 bases and the J gene end by 5 bases; junction bases not matched to a gene: 10. CDR1 and CDR2 (germline): MNHEY, SMNVEV (reference sequence). For the CDR3, the DNA is TGTGCCAGCAGTACCTTGGACAGGGGTATCCACGAGCAGTACTTC. Amino acids: CASSTLDRGIHEQYF.

V and J are TRBV6-1 and TRBJ2-2, with D tentatively TRBD1 (5 bases). CDR3 size: 15 residues. Per germline, CDR1 MNHNS and CDR2 SASEGT. Trimming took off 10 bases at V and 0 bases at J, with 15 bases between the two ends. CDR3 sequence (DNA): TGTGCCATCAGACAGACGTTCGCGAACACCGGGGAGCTGTTTTTT. Its protein is CAIRQTFANTGELFF.